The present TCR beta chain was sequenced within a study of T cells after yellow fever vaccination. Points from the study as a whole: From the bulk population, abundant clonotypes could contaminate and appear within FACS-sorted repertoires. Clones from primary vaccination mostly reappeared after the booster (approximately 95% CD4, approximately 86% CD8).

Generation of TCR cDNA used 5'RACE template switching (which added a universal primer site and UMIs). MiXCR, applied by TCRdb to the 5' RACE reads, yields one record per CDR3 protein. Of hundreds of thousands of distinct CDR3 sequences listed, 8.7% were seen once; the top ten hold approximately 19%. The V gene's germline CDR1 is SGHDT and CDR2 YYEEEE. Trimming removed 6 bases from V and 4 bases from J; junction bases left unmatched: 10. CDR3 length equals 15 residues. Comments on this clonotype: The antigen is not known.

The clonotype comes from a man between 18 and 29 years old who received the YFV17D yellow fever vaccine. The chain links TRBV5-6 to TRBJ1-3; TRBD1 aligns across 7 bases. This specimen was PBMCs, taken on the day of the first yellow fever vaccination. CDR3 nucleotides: TGTGCCAGCATACGGGGAGGGACAGAAGGAAACACCATATATTTT. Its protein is CASIRGGTEGNTIYF. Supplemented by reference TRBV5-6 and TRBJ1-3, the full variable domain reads DAGVTQSPTHLIKTRGQQVTLRCSPKSGHDTVSWYQQALGQGPQFIFQYYEEEERQRGNFPDRFSGHQFPNYSSELNVNALLLGDSALYLCASIRGGTEGNTIYFGEGSWLTVV.